The subject of this entry is one TCR beta chain. What antigen it recognizes has not been identified. The sample holds no much larger clone one base away, and base qualities are not on file. The data belong to a study of beta chain features in type 1 diabetes (dated by TCRdb to 2017 to 2018). Study-wide context: Patients and healthy donors did not differ in mean age, gender distribution, total cell number or subset yield. Across all samples, 90 million to 130 million sorted cells were examined, and cell number per subset correlated strongly with RNA yield. In the study, TCRB repertoires of sorted circulating CD4+ T cell subsets from recently diagnosed type 1 diabetes patients were compared with those of matched healthy donors. Regulatory and stem cell-like memory subsets were isolated from only 8 patients and about eight healthy donors, whereas naive and central memory subsets came from all 30 or so donors. General conclusions and limits of the study: The naive, central memory and regulatory TCRB repertoires appeared to resemble one another more closely among patients than among healthy donors. PCR may preferentially amplify shorter templates, but because patient and control samples were amplified and corrected together, any resulting skew would affect both groups equally. Because small numbers of individuals were included in the HLA sub-analyses, any influence of HLA type on TCRB rearrangement was left unresolved. At VDJ recombination sites, type 1 diabetes patients had fewer insertions and more deleted nucleotides, which implies abnormalities in thymic rearrangement. Because cDNA was sequenced instead of genomic DNA, highly expressing activated cells could be over-represented, though the groups showed no difference in activation or CD3 levels. In all four CD4+ subsets, TCRB CDR3 length was moderately but significantly shorter in type 1 diabetes patients.

Each donor gave one peripheral blood draw, about 110 mL on average, collected into heparinised tubes. Naive, central memory, regulatory and stem cell-like memory CD4+ T cells were sorted on a BD FACSAria II using a panel including CD45RO, CCR7, CD25, CD127, CD95 and CD27. All sorted populations exceeded 95% purity. PBMCs were separated immediately by Lymphoprep density gradient centrifugation and were stained directly, without being cultured. So that batch effects would be minimized, each experiment stained and sorted samples in pairs, pairing one healthy donor with one patient. The High Capacity cDNA Reverse Transcription Kit was used to reverse transcribe all of the isolated RNA, meaning that expressed TCRB transcripts were what got sequenced. Deep immunoSEQ sequencing was applied to naive, central memory and regulatory T cell samples, giving an average of roughly 3.5 million total reads per sample. Sorted cells were lysed in RLT buffer and RNA was extracted with DNase-treated RNeasy Micro or Mini kits, depending on cell number. Each cell subset was processed separately to prevent cross-contamination, with patient and healthy donor samples processed together. The immunoSEQ multiplex PCR was used to amplify TCRB sequences from cDNA, yielding 87-bp fragments that span the CDR3 region. Sequencing of the amplicons was performed on the Illumina HiSeq platform. In the authors' own workflow: Synthetic template baselines were used to correct PCR bias computationally, reads within Hamming distance 2 were collapsed together, and singletons that could not be merged were discarded. Reads were aligned against IMGT to assign V, D and J genes, CDR3 length and insertions or deletions at six rearrangement sites. Clonotype counts were normalized to sorted cell number within each subset before computing true diversity and Gini coefficients with the tcR R package. The overlap coefficient, calculated on TCRB nucleotide sequences, was used to measure repertoire sharing. Out-of-frame TCRB sequences from naive cells were analyzed as a proxy for the pre-selection repertoire. TCRdb took over this immuneACCESS table, retaining in-frame rearrangements with V and J assigned. Such tables are incomplete; in checked studies, under half of the missing clones stem from an unresolved V gene, and the remainder is unexplained. D and trimming were read from the DNA, whereas the V and J calls and clone size are those reported in that table. The sample has roughly 230,000 clones on record, about 10% of them singletons. Jointly, the top ten make up 0.03% to 0.04% of the sample.

The CDR3 measures 15 amino acids from cysteine to phenylalanine. Here the CDR3 DNA is all that survives: 45 bases in frame from base 1. Compared with germline, V lacks 2 bases and J lacks 3 bases; bases without a gene match: 5. CDR1 is given as SGHRS and CDR2 as YFSETQ, both from the germline V gene. The receptor comes from a woman younger than 35 in good health. Sequencing was carried out using naive CD4+ T cells from blood. This sample's cell subset or site label indicates: true naive CD4+ T cells. The chain couples TRBV5-1 to TRBJ2-7, and 10 bases in between align with TRBD1. The DNA sequence reads TGCGCCAGCAGCTTAAACCGGGACAGGGGCTACGAGCAGTACTTC. Its coded protein is CASSLNRDRGYEQYF.